These T cell receptor beta chains were read from a single sample in a study of blood T cell repertoires in COVID-19. Generated by immunoSEQ multiplex PCR, the TCRdb table keeps only in-frame clones and is missing some. The sample has 200,000 or so clones; more than 80% are singletons. Sequencing used PBMCs or T cells enriched from blood (not recorded which). Receptors originate from a man in his 60s who had recovered from COVID-19. CDR3s include the opening cysteine and the closing phenylalanine or tryptophan. A D gene is named only where the DNA matches it firmly. Clone size is stated in some rows and not others, as once, few, many or a class when expanded.

NA,TRBV4-2,TRBD2,TRBJ2-5,CASSPRLAGAQETQYF,TGTGCCAGCAGCCCCCGACTAGCGGGGGCCCAAGAGACCCAGTACTTC
NA,TRBV4-2,NA,TRBJ2-5,CASSQGTRAETQYF,TGTGCCAGCAGCCAAGGAACTAGAGCCGAGACCCAGTACTTC
NA,TRBV18,NA,TRBJ2-7,CASSRQEDHEQYF,TGTGCCAGCTCACGGCAGGAGGACCACGAGCAGTACTTC
NA,TRBV6-5,TRBD1,TRBJ1-6,CASSTGGNSPLHF,TGTGCCAGCTCGACAGGGGGTAATTCACCCCTCCACTTT
NA,TRBV19,NA,TRBJ1-4,CASSSGRQNEKLFF,TGTGCCAGTAGCTCCGGCAGACAAAATGAAAAACTGTTTTTT
NA,TRBV2,NA,TRBJ2-7,CASKQRRASLWEQYF,TGTGCCAGCAAACAGCGGCGGGCAAGCCTTTGGGAGCAGTACTTC
NA,TRBV4-1,TRBD1,TRBJ1-1,CASSQRDRANDTEAFF,TGCGCCAGCAGCCAAAGGGACAGGGCAAACGACACTGAAGCTTTCTTT
NA,TRBV27,TRBD2,TRBJ2-3,CASTRGSGGPTDTQYF,TGTGCCAGTACCCGGGGTAGCGGGGGCCCAACAGATACGCAGTATTTT
NA,TRBV19,TRBD1,TRBJ1-3,CASSIRDRGSGNTIYF,TGTGCCAGTAGTATCCGGGACAGGGGTTCTGGAAACACCATATATTTT
once,TRBV2,TRBD1,TRBJ1-4,CASSGPGQGEEKLFF,TGTGCCAGCAGCGGGCCGGGACAGGGGGAGGAAAAACTGTTTTTT
NA,TRBV5-1,NA,TRBJ2-3,CASSPRGGGGGDTQYF,TGCGCCAGCAGCCCCCGCGGCGGGGGCGGGGGAGATACGCAGTATTTT
NA,TRBV20-1,NA,TRBJ1-1,CSASISRVNTEAFF,TGCAGTGCTAGTATCAGCAGGGTGAACACTGAAGCTTTCTTT
once,TRBV19,TRBD1,TRBJ1-1,CASSKQGDGDTEAFF,TGTGCCAGTAGTAAACAGGGGGATGGGGACACTGAAGCTTTCTTT
NA,TRBV7-9,NA,TRBJ1-2,CASSSEGHRYGYTF,TGTGCCAGCAGCTCAGAGGGACACCGCTATGGCTACACCTTC
NA,TRBV25-1,NA,TRBJ2-7,CASSAYSVQGYEQYF,TGTGCCAGCAGTGCGTACTCCGTACAGGGCTACGAGCAGTACTTC
NA,TRBV9,TRBD1,TRBJ1-2,CASSPRDSNYGYTF,TGTGCCAGCAGCCCGAGGGACAGTAACTATGGCTACACCTTC
NA,TRBV11-3,NA,TRBJ1-2,CASSLDRGGGYTF,TGTGCCAGCAGCTTAGATAGGGGAGGTGGCTACACCTTC
NA,TRBV23-1,NA,TRBJ1-6,CASRPAGTGNSPLHF,TGCGCCAGCAGACCGGCGGGGACCGGTAATTCACCCCTCCACTTT
NA,TRBV11-3,NA,TRBJ2-6,CASSFRGNSGGANVLTF,TGTGCCAGCAGCTTTCGGGGGAATTCGGGTGGGGCCAACGTCCTGACTTTC
NA,TRBV2,NA,TRBJ1-3,CASRADRGNTIYF,TGTGCCAGCAGAGCCGACAGGGGAAACACCATATATTTT
NA,TRBV2,TRBD1,TRBJ1-1,CATCWDRMNTEAFF,TGTGCCACCTGTTGGGACAGGATGAACACTGAAGCTTTCTTT
NA,TRBV9,TRBD2,TRBJ2-3,CASSPMGGGSTDTQYF,TGTGCCAGCAGCCCAATGGGGGGGGGATCCACAGATACGCAGTATTTT
NA,TRBV5-4,TRBD2,TRBJ2-2,CASSPNGGAPGELFF,TGTGCCAGCAGCCCCAACGGGGGGGCCCCCGGGGAGCTGTTTTTT
NA,TRBV7-2,TRBD2,TRBJ2-3,CASSPSGGVDTQYF,TGTGCCAGCAGCCCTAGCGGGGGCGTAGATACGCAGTATTTT
once,TRBV5-1,NA,TRBJ1-1,CASSLGAGTRGNTEAFF,TGCGCCAGCAGCTTGGGAGCCGGGACAAGGGGCAACACTGAAGCTTTCTTT
once,TRBV4-2,NA,TRBJ1-3,CASSPQGNTIYF,TGTGCCAGCAGCCCACAAGGAAACACCATATATTTT
NA,TRBV3-1/TRBV3-2,NA,TRBJ2-5,CASSQVPSGGRSIETQYF,TGTGCCAGCAGCCAAGTTCCGTCAGGGGGGCGGTCGATAGAGACCCAGTACTTC
NA,TRBV19,NA,TRBJ2-5,CASSIVWVGVTQETQYF,TGTGCCAGTAGTATCGTGTGGGTGGGAGTCACCCAAGAGACCCAGTACTTC
NA,TRBV5-4,NA,TRBJ2-1,CASSLEGPEQFF,TGTGCCAGCAGCTTGGAGGGGCCTGAGCAGTTCTTC
NA,TRBV11-1,TRBD1,TRBJ1-1,CASSLGTGWTEAFF,TGTGCCAGCAGCTTAGGGACAGGGTGGACTGAAGCTTTCTTT
NA,TRBV7-6,TRBD1,TRBJ1-1,CASSHGQGAFF,TGTGCCAGCAGCCATGGACAGGGAGCTTTCTTT
few,TRBV30,TRBD1,TRBJ1-6,CAWRIWDSDNSPLHF,TGTGCCTGGAGGATTTGGGACAGTGATAATTCACCCCTCCACTTT
NA,TRBV11-3,NA,TRBJ2-3,CASSSRQHYTDTQYF,TGTGCCAGCAGCTCTAGACAGCATTACACAGATACGCAGTATTTT
NA,TRBV6-5,TRBD1,TRBJ1-2,CASSRQGHGYTF,TGTGCCAGCAGTCGACAGGGACATGGCTACACCTTC
NA,TRBV4-3,TRBD1,TRBJ1-1,CASSQTGHTEAFF,TGCGCCAGCAGCCAGACAGGGCACACTGAAGCTTTCTTT
NA,TRBV27,NA,TRBJ1-2,CASSLSPGANYGYTF,TGTGCCAGCAGTTTAAGTCCAGGGGCGAACTATGGCTACACCTTC
NA,TRBV24-1,NA,TRBJ2-5,CATSDLQGGETQYF,TGTGCCACCAGTGATTTGCAGGGTGGAGAGACCCAGTACTTC
NA,TRBV11-1,NA,TRBJ2-1,CASSFVVNEQFF,TGTGCCAGCAGCTTTGTAGTCAATGAGCAGTTCTTC
few,TRBV30,NA,TRBJ2-7,CAWSRGSTYEQYF,TGTGCCTGGAGCCGGGGTAGTACTTACGAGCAGTACTTC
NA,TRBV9,TRBD1,TRBJ2-7,CASSVGQGATYEQYF,TGTGCCAGCAGCGTAGGGCAGGGGGCGACCTACGAGCAGTACTTC
NA,TRBV10-1,TRBD1,TRBJ1-1,CASSDGQGLNTEAFF,TGCGCCAGCAGCGACGGACAGGGTTTAAACACTGAAGCTTTCTTT
NA,TRBV14,TRBD1,TRBJ1-2,CASSQELGTVGYTF,TGTGCCAGCAGCCAAGAGTTGGGGACAGTTGGCTACACCTTC
NA,TRBV5-6,NA,TRBJ2-7,CASSLAPLYEQYF,TGTGCCAGCAGCTTGGCGCCACTCTACGAGCAGTACTTC
NA,TRBV5-6,NA,TRBJ2-7,CASSYDRKGEQYF,TGTGCCAGCAGCTATGACAGGAAGGGCGAGCAGTACTTC
NA,TRBV7-8,NA,TRBJ1-3,CASSLGLPGSGNTIYF,TGTGCCAGCAGCTTAGGTCTCCCCGGCTCTGGAAACACCATATATTTT